This entry lists 2 T cell receptor beta chains sequenced from one sample in a study of cytomegalovirus exposure and HLA in healthy donors (dated by TCRdb to the late 2010s). Libraries came from the immunoSEQ multiplex PCR assay. For the multiplex PCR, a mixture combining 60 forward primers for TCR Vbeta segments and 13 reverse primers for TCR Jbeta segments was used. The source is immuneACCESS, and TCRdb retained only in-frame sequences with V and J called. Part of the clones is not carried over; for the studies checked, unresolved V genes explain less than half of this, and the remainder is unexplained. This sample's listing comprises about 130,000 clones. Around 2.2% of the sample is held by the ten biggest clonotypes. The sample consisted of PBMCs. The receptor set was obtained from a man aged 35 to 55 in good health and CMV-seronegative.

This chain joins TRBV7-9 and TRBJ1-2, with TRBD1 identical over 11 bases. CDR3 length: 15 residues. Looked up from germline, CDR1 is SEHNR and CDR2 is FQNEAQ (reference sequence). V was clipped by 3 bases and J by 6 bases; unmatched bases: 6. The CDR3: CASSFAGQGANGYTF. The CDR3, as DNA: TGTGCCAGCAGCTTTGCCGGACAGGGGGCAAATGGCTACACCTTC.

V and J are TRBV4-1 and TRBJ2-7, with TRBD2 as a possible D gene (6 bases). CDR1 is MGHRA, CDR2 YSYEKL, per germline. V lost 4 bases and J lost 1, with 11 bases in between. The CDR3 is 14 amino acids. CDR3 DNA: TGCGCCAGCAGCCTGGCTAGCGATTCCTACGAGCAGTACTTC. This sequence encodes CASSLASDSYEQYF.